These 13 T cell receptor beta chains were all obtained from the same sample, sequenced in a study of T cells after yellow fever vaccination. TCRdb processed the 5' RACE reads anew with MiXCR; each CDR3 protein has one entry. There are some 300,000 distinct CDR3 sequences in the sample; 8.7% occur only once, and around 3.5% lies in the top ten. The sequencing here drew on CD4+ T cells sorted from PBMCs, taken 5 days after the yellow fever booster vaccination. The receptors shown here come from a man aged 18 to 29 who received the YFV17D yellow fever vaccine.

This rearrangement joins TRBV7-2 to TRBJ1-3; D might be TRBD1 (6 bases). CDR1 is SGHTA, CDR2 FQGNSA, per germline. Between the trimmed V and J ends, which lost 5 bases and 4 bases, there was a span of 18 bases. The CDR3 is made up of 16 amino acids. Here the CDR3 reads CASSPRQGGRGNTIYF. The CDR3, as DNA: TGTGCCAGCAGCCCTCGACAAGGGGGAAGAGGAAACACCATATATTTT.

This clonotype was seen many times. The CDR3 DNA sequence: TGTGCCAGCAGTCGCAATCCGGGACAGGGTGCTCCCCTCCACTTT. It is translated as CASSRNPGQGAPLHF. This chain joins TRBV6-2 or TRBV6-3 and TRBJ1-6; 9 bases align to TRBD1. CDR3 size: 15 residues. The V segment lost 5 bases and the J segment 13 bases; nucleotides outside the gene matches: 12. CDR1 and CDR2 (germline): MNHEY, SVGEGT.

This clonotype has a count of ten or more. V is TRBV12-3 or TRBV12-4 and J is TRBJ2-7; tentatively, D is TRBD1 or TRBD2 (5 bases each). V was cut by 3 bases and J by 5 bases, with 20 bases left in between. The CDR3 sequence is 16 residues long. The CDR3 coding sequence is TGTGCCAGCAGTTTCTACAGGTTTGGGCTCGGGGACGAGCAGTACTTC. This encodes CASSFYRFGLGDEQYF.

CDR3 in amino acids: CASSWDRGSSGANVLTF. The CDR3 nucleotides are TGCGCCAGCAGCTGGGACAGGGGATCCTCTGGGGCCAACGTCCTGACTTTC. V is TRBV5-1 and J is TRBJ2-6; 10 bases align to TRBD1. This CDR3 has 17 residues. V lost 3 bases to trimming and J lost 0 bases; unmatched junction nucleotides: 3. CDR1 and CDR2 (germline): SGHRS, YFSETQ.

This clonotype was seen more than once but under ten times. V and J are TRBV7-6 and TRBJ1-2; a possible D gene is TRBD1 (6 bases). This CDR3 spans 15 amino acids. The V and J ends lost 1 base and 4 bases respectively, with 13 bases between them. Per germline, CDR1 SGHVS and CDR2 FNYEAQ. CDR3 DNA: TGTGCCAGCAGCTTAGGCCAGGGGACCTTCTATGGCTACACCTTC. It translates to CASSLGQGTFYGYTF.

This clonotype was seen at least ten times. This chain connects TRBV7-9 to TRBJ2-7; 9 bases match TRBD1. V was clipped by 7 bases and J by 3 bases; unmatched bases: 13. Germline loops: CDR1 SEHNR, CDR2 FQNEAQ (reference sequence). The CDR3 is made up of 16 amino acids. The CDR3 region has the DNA TGTGCCAGCACGCTCCTTTTGGGACAGGGAAGCTACGAGCAGTACTTC. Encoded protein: CASTLLLGQGSYEQYF.

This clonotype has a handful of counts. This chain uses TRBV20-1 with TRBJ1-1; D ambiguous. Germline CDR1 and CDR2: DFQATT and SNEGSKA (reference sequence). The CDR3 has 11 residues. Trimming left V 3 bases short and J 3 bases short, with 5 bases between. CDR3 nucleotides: TGCAGTGCTAGGTTGCACACTGAAGCTTTCTTT. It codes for CSARLHTEAFF.

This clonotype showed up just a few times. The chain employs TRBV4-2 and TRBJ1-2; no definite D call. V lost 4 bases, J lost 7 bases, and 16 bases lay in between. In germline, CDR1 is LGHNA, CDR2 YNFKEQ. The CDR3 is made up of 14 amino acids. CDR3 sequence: CASSLLELSAGYTF. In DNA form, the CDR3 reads TGTGCCAGCAGCCTACTTGAGCTCTCAGCTGGCTACACCTTC.

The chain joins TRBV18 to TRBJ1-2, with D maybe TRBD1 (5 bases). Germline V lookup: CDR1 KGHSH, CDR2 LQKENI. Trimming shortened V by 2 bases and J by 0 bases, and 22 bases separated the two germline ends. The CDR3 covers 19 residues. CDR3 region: CASSPNLVITGASNYGYTF. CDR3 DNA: TGTGCCAGCTCACCAAACCTGGTCATCACAGGTGCATCTAACTATGGCTACACCTTC.

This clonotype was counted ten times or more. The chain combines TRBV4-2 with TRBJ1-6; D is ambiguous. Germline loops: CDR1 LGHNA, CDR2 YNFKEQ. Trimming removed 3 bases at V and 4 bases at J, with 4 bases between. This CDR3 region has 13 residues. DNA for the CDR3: TGTGCCAGCAGCCAGGGGTATAATTCACCCCTCCACTTT. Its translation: CASSQGYNSPLHF.

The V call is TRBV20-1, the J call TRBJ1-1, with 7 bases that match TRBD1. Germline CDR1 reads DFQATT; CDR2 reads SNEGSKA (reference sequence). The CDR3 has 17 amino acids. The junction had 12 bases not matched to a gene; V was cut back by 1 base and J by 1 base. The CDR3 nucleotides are TGCAGTGCTAGAGGAGGGGGAGGGACAGAAGGGAACACTGAAGCTTTCTTT. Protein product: CSARGGGGTEGNTEAFF.

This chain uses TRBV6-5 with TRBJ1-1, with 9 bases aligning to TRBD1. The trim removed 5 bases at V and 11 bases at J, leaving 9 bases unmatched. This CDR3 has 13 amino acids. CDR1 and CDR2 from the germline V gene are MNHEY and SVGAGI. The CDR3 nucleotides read TGTGCCAGCAGTGACCGACAGGGGGGGAGGGCTTTCTTT. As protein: CASSDRQGGRAFF.

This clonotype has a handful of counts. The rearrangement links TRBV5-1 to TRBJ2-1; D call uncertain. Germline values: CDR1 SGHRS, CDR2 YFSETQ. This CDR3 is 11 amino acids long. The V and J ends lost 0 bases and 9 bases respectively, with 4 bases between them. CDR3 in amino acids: CASSLATEQFF. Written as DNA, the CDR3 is TGCGCCAGCAGCTTGGCCACTGAGCAGTTCTTC.